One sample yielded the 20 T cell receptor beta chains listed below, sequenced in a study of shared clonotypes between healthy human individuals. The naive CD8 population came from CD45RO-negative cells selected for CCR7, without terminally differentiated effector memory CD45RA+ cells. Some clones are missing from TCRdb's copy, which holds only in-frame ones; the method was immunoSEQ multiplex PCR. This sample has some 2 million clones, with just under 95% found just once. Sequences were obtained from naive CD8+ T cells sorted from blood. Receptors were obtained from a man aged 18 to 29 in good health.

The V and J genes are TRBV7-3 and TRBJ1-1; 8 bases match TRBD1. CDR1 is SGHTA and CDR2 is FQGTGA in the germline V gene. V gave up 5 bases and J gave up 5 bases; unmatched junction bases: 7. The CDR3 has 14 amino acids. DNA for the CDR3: TGTGCCAGCAGCCCCACAGGGGGGGTAACTGAAGCTTTCTTT. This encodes CASSPTGGVTEAFF.

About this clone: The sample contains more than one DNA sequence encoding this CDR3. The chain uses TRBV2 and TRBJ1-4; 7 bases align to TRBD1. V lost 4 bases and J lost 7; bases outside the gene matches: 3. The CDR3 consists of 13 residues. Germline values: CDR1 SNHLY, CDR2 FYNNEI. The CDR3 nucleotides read TGTGCCAGCAGTGGACAGGGTGGTGAAAAACTGTTTTTT. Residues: CASSGQGGEKLFF.

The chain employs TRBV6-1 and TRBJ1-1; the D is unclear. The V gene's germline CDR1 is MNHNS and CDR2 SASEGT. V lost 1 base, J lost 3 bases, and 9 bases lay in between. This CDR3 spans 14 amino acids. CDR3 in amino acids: CASSEGRTDTEAFF. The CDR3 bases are TGTGCCAGCAGTGAAGGGAGGACGGACACTGAAGCTTTCTTT.

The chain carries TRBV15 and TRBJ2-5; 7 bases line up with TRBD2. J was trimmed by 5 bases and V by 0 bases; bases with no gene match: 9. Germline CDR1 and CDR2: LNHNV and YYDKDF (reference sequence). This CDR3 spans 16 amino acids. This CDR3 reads CATSRESAGHPETQYF. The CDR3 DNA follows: TGTGCCACCAGCAGAGAGTCAGCGGGGCACCCGGAGACCCAGTACTTC.

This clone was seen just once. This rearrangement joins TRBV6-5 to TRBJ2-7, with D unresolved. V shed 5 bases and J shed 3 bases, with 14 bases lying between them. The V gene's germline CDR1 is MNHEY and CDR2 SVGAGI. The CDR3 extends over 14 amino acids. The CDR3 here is CASSKRTDLYEQYF. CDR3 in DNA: TGTGCCAGCAGTAAGAGGACGGACCTCTACGAGCAGTACTTC.

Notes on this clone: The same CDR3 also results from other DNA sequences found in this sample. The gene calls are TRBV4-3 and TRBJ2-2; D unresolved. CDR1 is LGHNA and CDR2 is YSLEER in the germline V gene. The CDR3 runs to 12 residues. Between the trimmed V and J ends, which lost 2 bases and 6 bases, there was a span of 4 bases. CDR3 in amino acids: CASSQPPGELFF. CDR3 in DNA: TGCGCCAGCAGCCAACCACCCGGGGAGCTGTTTTTT.

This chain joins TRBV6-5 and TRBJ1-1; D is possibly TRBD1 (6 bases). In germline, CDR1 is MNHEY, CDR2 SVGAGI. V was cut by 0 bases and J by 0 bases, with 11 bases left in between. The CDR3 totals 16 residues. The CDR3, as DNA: TGTGCCAGCAGTTACTCGGGGGGGGCCCTGAACACTGAAGCTTTCTTT. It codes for CASSYSGGALNTEAFF.

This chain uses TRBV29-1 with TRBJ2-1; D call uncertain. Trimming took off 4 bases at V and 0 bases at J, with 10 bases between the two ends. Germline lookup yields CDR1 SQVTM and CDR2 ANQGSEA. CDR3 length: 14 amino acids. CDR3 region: CSVAAVISYNEQFF. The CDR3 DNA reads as TGCAGCGTTGCGGCGGTAATCTCCTACAATGAGCAGTTCTTC.

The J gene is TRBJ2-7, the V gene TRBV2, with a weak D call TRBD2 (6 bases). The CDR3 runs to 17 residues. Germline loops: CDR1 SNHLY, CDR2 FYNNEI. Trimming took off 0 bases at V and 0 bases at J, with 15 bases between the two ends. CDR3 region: CASSEAGGALASYEQYF. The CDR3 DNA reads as TGTGCCAGCAGTGAAGCCGGAGGGGCGTTAGCCTCCTACGAGCAGTACTTC.

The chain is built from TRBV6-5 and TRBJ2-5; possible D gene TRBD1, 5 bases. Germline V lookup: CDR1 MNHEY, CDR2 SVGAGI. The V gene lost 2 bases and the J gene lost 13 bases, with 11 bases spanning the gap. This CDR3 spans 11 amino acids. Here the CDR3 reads CASSYGAITYF. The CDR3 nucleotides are TGTGCCAGCAGTTACGGGGCGATAACGTACTTC.

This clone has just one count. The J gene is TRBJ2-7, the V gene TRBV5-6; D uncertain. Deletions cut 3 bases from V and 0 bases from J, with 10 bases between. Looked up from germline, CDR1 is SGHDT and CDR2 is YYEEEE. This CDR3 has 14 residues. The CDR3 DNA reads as TGTGCCAGCAGCTGGAGTCTAACCTCCTACGAGCAGTACTTC. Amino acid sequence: CASSWSLTSYEQYF.

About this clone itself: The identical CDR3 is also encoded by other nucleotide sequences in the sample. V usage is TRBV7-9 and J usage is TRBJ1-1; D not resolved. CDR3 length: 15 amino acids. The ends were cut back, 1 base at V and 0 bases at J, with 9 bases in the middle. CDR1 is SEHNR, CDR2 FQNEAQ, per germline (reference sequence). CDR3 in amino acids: CASSLVAGVNTEAFF. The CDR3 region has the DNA TGTGCCAGCAGCTTAGTGGCCGGGGTGAACACTGAAGCTTTCTTT.

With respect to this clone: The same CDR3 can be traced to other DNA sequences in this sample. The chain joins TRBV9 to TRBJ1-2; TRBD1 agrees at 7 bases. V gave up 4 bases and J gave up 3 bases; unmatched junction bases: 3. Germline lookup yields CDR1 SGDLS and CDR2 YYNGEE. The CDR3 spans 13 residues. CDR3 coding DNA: TGTGCCAGCAGCTCAGACAGGGACTATGGCTACACCTTC. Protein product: CASSSDRDYGYTF.

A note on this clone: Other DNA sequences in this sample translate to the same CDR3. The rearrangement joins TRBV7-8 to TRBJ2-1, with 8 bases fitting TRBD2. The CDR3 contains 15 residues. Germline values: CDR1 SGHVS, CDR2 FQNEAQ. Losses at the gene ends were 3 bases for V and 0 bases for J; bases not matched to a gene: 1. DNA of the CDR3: TGTGCCAGCAGCTTGAGCGGGAGCTCCTACAATGAGCAGTTCTTC. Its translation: CASSLSGSSYNEQFF.

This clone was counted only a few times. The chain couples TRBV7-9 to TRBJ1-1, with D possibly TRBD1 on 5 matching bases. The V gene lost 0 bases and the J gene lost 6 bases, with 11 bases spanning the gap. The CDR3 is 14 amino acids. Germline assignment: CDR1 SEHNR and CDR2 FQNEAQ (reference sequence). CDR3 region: CASSLARRGPEAFF. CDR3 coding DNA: TGTGCCAGCAGCTTAGCGAGGAGGGGCCCTGAAGCTTTCTTT.

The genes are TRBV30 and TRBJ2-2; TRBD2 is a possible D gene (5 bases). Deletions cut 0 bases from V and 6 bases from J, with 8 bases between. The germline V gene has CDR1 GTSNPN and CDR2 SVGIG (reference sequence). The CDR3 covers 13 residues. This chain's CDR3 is CAWSVLDSGELFF. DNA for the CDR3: TGTGCCTGGAGTGTCTTGGACTCCGGGGAGCTGTTTTTT.

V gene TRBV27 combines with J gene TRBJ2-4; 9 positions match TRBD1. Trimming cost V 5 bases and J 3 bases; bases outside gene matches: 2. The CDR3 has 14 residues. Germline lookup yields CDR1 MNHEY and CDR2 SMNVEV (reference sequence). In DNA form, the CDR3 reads TGTGCCAGCAGTGGGGGACAGGGCAAAAACATTCAGTACTTC. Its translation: CASSGGQGKNIQYF.

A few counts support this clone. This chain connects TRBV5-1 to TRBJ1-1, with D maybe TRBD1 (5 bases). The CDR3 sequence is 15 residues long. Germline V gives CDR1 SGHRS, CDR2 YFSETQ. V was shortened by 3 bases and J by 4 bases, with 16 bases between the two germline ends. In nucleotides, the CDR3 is TGCGCCAGCAGCTCGCCCGCCGGGGGTATCACTGAAGCTTTCTTT. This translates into CASSSPAGGITEAFF.

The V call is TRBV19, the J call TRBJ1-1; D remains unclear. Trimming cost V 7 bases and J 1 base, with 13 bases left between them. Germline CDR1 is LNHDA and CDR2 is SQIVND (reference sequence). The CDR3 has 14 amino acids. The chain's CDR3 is CASIAVGWNTEAFF. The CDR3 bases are TGTGCCAGTATCGCGGTTGGTTGGAACACTGAAGCTTTCTTT.

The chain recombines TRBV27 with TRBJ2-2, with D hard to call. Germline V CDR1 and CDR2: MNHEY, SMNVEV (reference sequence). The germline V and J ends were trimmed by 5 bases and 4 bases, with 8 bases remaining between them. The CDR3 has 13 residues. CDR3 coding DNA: TGTGCCAGCAGTCCAAGGGCCACCGGGGAGCTGTTTTTT. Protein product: CASSPRATGELFF.